Listed below are T cell receptor beta chains from one sample, sequenced in a study of regulatory T cells in long-lasting Graves disease. In TCRdb, the multiplex PCR reads were re-called with MiXCR into one record per CDR3 protein. The sample includes some 430,000 distinct CDR3 sequences, 20% to 25% seen only once; the top ten take about 7%. Sequencing used peripheral blood mononuclear cells (PBMCs), obtained when the disease was refractory, from a patient treated with antithyroid drugs. These receptor sequences come from a female donor with Graves disease. The CDR3 runs from the conserved cysteine through the conserved F or W.

j_call v_call cdr3_length cdr3_aa
TRBJ1-2 TRBV19 14 CATFLPTGFYGYTF
TRBJ2-7 TRBV20-1 15 CSARDPLADSYEQYF
TRBJ1-2 TRBV19 14 CASSKTGTMYGYTF
TRBJ2-7 TRBV5-1 14 CASSFGHSSYEQYF
TRBJ1-3 TRBV10-3 18 CAISDRRAGDIVGNTIYF
TRBJ2-7 TRBV2 16 CASRETRTEEPYEQYF
TRBJ1-2 TRBV7-2 15 CASSLGYRDIYGYTF
TRBJ1-2 TRBV19 12 CASRDSVYGYTF
TRBJ1-1 TRBV7-6 13 CASSPNEDAEAFF
TRBJ2-7 TRBV20-1 14 CSAREPGQGYEQYF
TRBJ2-2 TRBV28 16 CASSAGAMGRTGELFF
TRBJ1-2 TRBV7-9 11 CASSLEAGYTF
TRBJ1-2 TRBV2 15 CASSEMKASNYGYTF
TRBJ2-7 TRBV20-1 15 CSARDLWGSTYEQYF